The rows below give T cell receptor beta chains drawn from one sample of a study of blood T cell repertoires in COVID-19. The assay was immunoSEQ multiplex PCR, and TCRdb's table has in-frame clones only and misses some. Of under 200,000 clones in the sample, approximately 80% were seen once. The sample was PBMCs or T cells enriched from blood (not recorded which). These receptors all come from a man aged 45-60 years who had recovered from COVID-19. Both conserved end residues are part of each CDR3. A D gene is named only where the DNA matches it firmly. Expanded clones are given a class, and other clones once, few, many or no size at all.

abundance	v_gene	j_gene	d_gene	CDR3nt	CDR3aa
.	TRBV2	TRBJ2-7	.	TGTGCCAGCAGTGAGCGTGGTTACGAGCAGTACTTC	CASSERGYEQYF
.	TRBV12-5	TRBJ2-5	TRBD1	TGTGCTAGTGGTTTGGAGGGACAGCCCAAGGGCGGGTTACAAGAGACCCAGTACTTC	CASGLEGQPKGGLQETQYF
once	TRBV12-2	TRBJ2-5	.	TGTGCAAAGGGTAATGAAGCGGGGGGGAAAACGTCGGTAGAGACCCAGTACTTC	CAKGNEAGGKTSVETQYF
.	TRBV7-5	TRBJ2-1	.	TGTGCCAGAAGCCTAGACGTGAGTGCTATATGTTACAATGAGCAGTTCTTC	CARSLDVSAICYNEQFF
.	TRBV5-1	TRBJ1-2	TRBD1	TGCGCCAGCAGCTGGGATCCTGGACAGGAATCCGGGTCCCGCTATGGCTACACCTTC	CASSWDPGQESGSRYGYTF
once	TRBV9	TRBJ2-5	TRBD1	TGTGCCAGCAGCGCGACAGGGGTTGAAGAGACCCAGTACTTC	CASSATGVEETQYF
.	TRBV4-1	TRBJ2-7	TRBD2	TGCGCCAGCAGCAACCCGGGACTAGTATCCGAGCAGTACTTC	CASSNPGLVSEQYF
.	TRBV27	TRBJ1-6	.	TGTGCCAGCAGTTTGAACAGGCAATCACCCCTCCACTTT	CASSLNRQSPLHF
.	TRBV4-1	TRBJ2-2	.	TGCGCCAGCAGCCAGGAGATAGGGGAGCTGTTTTTT	CASSQEIGELFF
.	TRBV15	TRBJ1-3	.	TGTGCCACCAGCAGATTGGACAGCTCTGGAAACACCATATATTTT	CATSRLDSSGNTIYF
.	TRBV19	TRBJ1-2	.	TGTGCCAGTAGTACCTCCCGGGGGTCGGTCTATGGCTACACCTTC	CASSTSRGSVYGYTF
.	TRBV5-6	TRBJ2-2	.	TGTGCCAGCAGCTATGGTAGAGATGCAGGAACCGGGGAGCTGTTTTTT	CASSYGRDAGTGELFF
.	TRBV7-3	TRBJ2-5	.	TGTGCCAGCAGCCGAGGCAGTGAAGAGACCCAGTACTTC	CASSRGSEETQYF
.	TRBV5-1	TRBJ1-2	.	TGCGCCAGCAGCTGGCAGGGTGGTGGCTACACCTTC	CASSWQGGGYTF
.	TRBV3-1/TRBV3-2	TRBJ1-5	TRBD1	TGTGCCAGCAGCCAAGGCCAGGGGGCGGGTCAGCCCCAGCATTTT	CASSQGQGAGQPQHF
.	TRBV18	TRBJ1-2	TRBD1	TGTGCCAGCTCACCCTCGACAGGGGACGGCTACACCTTC	CASSPSTGDGYTF
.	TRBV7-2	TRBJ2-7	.	TGTGCCAGCAGCCCATCCTACGAGCAGTACTTC	CASSPSYEQYF
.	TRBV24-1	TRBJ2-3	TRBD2	TGTGCCACCAGTGATCGGACTAGCGGGAGGGACCCCACAGATACGCAGTATTTT	CATSDRTSGRDPTDTQYF
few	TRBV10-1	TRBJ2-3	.	TGCGCCAGCAGTGATCCCGGGGGAATCACAGATACGCAGTATTTT	CASSDPGGITDTQYF
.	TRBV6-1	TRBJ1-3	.	TGTGCCAGCAGTGAGGGGGCAGACTCTGGAAACACCATATATTTT	CASSEGADSGNTIYF
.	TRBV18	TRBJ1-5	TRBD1	TGTGCCAGCTCACCACCGGACAGGGGTCAGCCCCAGCATTTT	CASSPPDRGQPQHF
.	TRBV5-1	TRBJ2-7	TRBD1	TGCGCCAGCAGCTTAGACAGGGAGCTCTACGAGCAGTACTTC	CASSLDRELYEQYF
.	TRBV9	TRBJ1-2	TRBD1	TGTGCCAGCAGCCCACGGACAGGCGAGGAAGGTGGCTACACCTTC	CASSPRTGEEGGYTF
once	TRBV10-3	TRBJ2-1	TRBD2	TGTGCCATCAGTGAGTCGACGGGCAGCGGGAGGTCTGAGCAGTTCTTC	CAISESTGSGRSEQFF
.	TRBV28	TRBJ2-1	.	TGTGCCAGCAGTTTTGGGCTGGTCTACAATGAGCAGTTCTTC	CASSFGLVYNEQFF
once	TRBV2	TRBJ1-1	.	TGTGCCAGCGATAAGGAGACTGAAGCTTTCTTT	CASDKETEAFF
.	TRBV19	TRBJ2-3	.	TGTGCCAGTAGTATTATGGAGCCCACAGATACGCAGTATTTT	CASSIMEPTDTQYF
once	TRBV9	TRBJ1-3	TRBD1	TGTGCCAGCAGCGTCGGGACAGGGGGAATTGGGACGGGAAACACCATATATTTT	CASSVGTGGIGTGNTIYF
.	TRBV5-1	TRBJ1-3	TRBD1	TGCGCCAGCAGCTTTGACAGCAGGACAGGGGGAAACACCATATATTTT	CASSFDSRTGGNTIYF
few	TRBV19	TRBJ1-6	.	TGTGCCAGTAGTATGGCCGGACGGGGGAATTCACCCCTCCACTTT	CASSMAGRGNSPLHF
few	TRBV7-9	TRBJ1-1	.	TGTGCCAGCAGCTTAATCACGAGCTCCCTAGGTGGGACTGAAGCTTTCTTT	CASSLITSSLGGTEAFF
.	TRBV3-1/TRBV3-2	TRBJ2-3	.	TGTGCCAGCAGCCAAGTCCCCGGAGATACGCAGTATTTT	CASSQVPGDTQYF
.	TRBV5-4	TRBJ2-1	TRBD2	TGTGCCAGCAGTTCGGCGGGGGACTATTCCTACAATGAGCAGTTCTTC	CASSSAGDYSYNEQFF
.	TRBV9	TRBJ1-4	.	TGTGCCAGCAGCGCGGGGGGAACAGATGAAAAACTGTTTTTT	CASSAGGTDEKLFF
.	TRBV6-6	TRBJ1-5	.	TGTGCCAGCAGTCCCGATCCAAACAGGGTCCGCAATCAGCCCCAGCATTTT	CASSPDPNRVRNQPQHF
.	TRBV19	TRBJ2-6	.	TGTGCCAGTAGGGGCGGGACGGTCCGCTCTGGGGCCAACGTCCTGACTTTC	CASRGGTVRSGANVLTF
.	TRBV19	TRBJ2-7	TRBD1	TGTGCCAGTAGTATAGAGGGGACAGGGGCCTACGAGCAGTACTTC	CASSIEGTGAYEQYF
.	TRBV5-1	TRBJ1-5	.	TGCGCCAGCAGCTGGTTCGGGGAAAGCAATCAGCCCCAGCATTTT	CASSWFGESNQPQHF
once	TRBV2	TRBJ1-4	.	TGTGCCAGCCACAGGAGTAATGAAAAACTGTTTTTT	CASHRSNEKLFF
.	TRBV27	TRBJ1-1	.	TGTGCCAGCAGATCGGAGTTCACTGAAGCTTTCTTT	CASRSEFTEAFF
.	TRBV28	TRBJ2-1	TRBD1	TGTGCCAGCAGGTTGAGACAGGGCTTGAGGGATGAGCAGTTCTTC	CASRLRQGLRDEQFF
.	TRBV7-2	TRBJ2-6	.	TGTGCCAGCAGCCCAAGGGGTCCTGGGGCCAACGTCCTGACTTTC	CASSPRGPGANVLTF
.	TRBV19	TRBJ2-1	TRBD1	TGTGCCAGTAGCAATCAACGGGGACAGGGGAGCTCCTACAATGAGCAGTTCTTC	CASSNQRGQGSSYNEQFF
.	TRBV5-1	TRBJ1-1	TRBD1	TGCGCCAGCAGCCCGCAGGGGGCGCGTACTGAAGCTTTCTTT	CASSPQGARTEAFF
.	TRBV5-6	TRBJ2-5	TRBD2	TGTGCCAGCAGCTTGTTTGTGGCTAGCGGGGGTGTAGAGACCCAGTACTTC	CASSLFVASGGVETQYF
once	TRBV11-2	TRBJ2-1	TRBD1	TGTGCCAGCAGGCGCCCAGGGGGCCTCTACAATGAGCAGTTCTTC	CASRRPGGLYNEQFF
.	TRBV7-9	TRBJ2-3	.	TGTGCCAGCACCCGAAAGGAAGGAGCAGATACGCAGTATTTT	CASTRKEGADTQYF
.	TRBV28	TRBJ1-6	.	TGTGCCAGCAGTTTTGTACAGGGACGTTCACCCCTCCACTTT	CASSFVQGRSPLHF
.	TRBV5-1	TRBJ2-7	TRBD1	TGCGCCAGCAGCCTCCGGACAGGGAACCACGAGCAGTACTTC	CASSLRTGNHEQYF
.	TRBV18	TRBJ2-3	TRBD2	TGTGCCAGCTCACCACCCAGCGGGAGGACAGATACGCAGTATTTT	CASSPPSGRTDTQYF
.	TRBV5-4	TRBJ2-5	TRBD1	TGTGCCAGCAGCTCTACCGGGACAGGGGCCGCGGGACGCCAAGAGACCCAGTACTTC	CASSSTGTGAAGRQETQYF
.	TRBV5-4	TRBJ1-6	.	TGTGCCAGCAGCTTGGACAGTAATTCACCCCTCCACTTT	CASSLDSNSPLHF
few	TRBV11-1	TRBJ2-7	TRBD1	TGTGCCAGCAGCCCAAGGACAGGGTACGAGCAGTACTTC	CASSPRTGYEQYF
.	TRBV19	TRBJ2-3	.	TGTGCCAGTAGGCTAGGAGATACGCAGTATTTT	CASRLGDTQYF
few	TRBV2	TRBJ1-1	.	TGTGCCAGTGTACTAACGGGAATCAACACTGAAGCTTTCTTT	CASVLTGINTEAFF
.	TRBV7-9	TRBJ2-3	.	TGTGCCAGCACCCGCGACACAGATACGCAGTATTTT	CASTRDTDTQYF
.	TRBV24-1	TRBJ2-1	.	TGTGCCACCAGTGAGTCAGGGGTTAGCTCCTACAATGAGCAGTTCTTC	CATSESGVSSYNEQFF
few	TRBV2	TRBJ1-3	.	TGTGCCAGCAGCGTCGGGGGTGCTGGAAACACCATATATTTT	CASSVGGAGNTIYF
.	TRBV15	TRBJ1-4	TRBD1	TGTGCCACCAGCAGGACAGGGGGAACTAATGAAAAACTGTTTTTT	CATSRTGGTNEKLFF
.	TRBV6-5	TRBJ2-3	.	TGTGCCAGCAGCCCGGGACTGGCTACGCAGTATTTT	CASSPGLATQYF